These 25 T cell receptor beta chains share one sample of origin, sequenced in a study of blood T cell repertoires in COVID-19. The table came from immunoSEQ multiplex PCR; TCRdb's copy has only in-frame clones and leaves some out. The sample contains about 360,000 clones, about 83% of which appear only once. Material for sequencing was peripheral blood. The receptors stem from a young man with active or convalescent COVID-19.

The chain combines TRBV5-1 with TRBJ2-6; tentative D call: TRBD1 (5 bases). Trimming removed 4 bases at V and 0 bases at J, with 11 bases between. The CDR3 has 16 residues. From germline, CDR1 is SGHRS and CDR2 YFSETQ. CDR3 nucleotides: TGCGCCAGCAGCGCCACAGGTTACTCTGGGGCCAACGTCCTGACTTTC. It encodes CASSATGYSGANVLTF.

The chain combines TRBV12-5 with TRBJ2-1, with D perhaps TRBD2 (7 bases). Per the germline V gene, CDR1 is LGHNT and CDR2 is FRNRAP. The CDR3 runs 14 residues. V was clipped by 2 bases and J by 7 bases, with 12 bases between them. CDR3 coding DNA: TGTGCTAGTGGTTTGACAGCGGGGACAAATGAGCAGTTCTTC. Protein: CASGLTAGTNEQFF.

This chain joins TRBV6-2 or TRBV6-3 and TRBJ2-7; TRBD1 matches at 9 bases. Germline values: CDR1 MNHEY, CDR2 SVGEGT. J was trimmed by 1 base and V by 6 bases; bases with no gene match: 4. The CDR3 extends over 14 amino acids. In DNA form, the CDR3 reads TGTGCCAGCAGCGACAGGGGGGTATCCTACGAGCAGTACTTC. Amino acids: CASSDRGVSYEQYF.

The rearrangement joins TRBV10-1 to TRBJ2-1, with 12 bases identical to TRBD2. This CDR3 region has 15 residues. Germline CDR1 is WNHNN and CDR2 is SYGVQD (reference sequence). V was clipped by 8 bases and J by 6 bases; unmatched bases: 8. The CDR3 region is CASLWLAGGLNEQFF. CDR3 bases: TGCGCCAGCCTCTGGCTAGCGGGAGGGCTCAATGAGCAGTTCTTC.

The CDR3 bases are TGTGCCGGCACTGGGCGCCTCTCTGGAAACACCATATATTTT. Translated, it gives CAGTGRLSGNTIYF. This chain joins TRBV30 and TRBJ1-3; D not resolved. V lost 8 bases and J 0 bases, leaving 14 bases between the germline ends. This CDR3 spans 14 amino acids. The germline CDR1 and CDR2 sequences are GTSNPN and SVGIG (reference sequence). The full variable domain, in which reference TRBV30 and TRBJ1-3 provide the parts outside the CDR3, is SQTIHQWPATLVQPVGSPLSLECTVEGTSNPNLYWYRQAAGRGLQLLFYSVGIGQISSEVPQNLSASRPQDRQFILSSKKLLLSDSGFYLCAGTGRLSGNTIYFGEGSWLTVV.

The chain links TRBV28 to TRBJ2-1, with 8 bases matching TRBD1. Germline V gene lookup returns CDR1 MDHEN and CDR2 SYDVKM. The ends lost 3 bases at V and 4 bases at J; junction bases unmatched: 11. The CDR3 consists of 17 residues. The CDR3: CASSFGSGQGAYNEQFF. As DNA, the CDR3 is TGTGCCAGCAGTTTTGGGTCCGGACAGGGAGCATACAATGAGCAGTTCTTC.

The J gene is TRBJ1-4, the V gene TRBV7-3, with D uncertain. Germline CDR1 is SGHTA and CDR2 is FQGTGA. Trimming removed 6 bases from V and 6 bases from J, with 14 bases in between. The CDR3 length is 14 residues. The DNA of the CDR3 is TGTGCCAGCAGGCGAACCGGGGTTGATGAAAAACTGTTTTTT. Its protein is CASRRTGVDEKLFF.

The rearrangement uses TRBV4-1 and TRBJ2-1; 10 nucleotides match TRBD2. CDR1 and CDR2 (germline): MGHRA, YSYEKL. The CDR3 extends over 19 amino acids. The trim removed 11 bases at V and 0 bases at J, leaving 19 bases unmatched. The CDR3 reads CAPSPGGASGGGSYNEQFF. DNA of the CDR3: TGCGCCCCCAGCCCGGGGGGGGCTAGCGGGGGAGGCTCCTACAATGAGCAGTTCTTC.

CDR3 in amino acids: CASSPETGRGTEAFF. The CDR3, as DNA: TGTGCCAGCAGCCCCGAGACAGGGCGAGGGACTGAAGCTTTCTTT. The rearrangement uses TRBV3-1 (or the pseudogene TRBV3-2) and TRBJ1-1; 7 positions match TRBD1. Trimming took 4 bases from V and 5 from J; bases not matched to a gene: 10. Germline V lookup: CDR1 LGHDT, CDR2 YNNKEL (reference sequence). This CDR3 has 15 amino acids.

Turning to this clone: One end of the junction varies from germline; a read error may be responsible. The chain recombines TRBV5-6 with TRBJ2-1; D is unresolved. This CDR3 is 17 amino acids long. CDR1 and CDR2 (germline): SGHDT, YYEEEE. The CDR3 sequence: CASSFRLALGSYNEQFF. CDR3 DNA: TGTGCTAGCAGCTTTAGACTCGCGTTGGGCTCCTACAATGAGCAGTTCTTC.

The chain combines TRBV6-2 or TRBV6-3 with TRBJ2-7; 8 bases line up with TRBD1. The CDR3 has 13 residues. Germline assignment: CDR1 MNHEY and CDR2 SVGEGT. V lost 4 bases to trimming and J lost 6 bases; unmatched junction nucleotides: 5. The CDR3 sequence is CASSSTGGPEQYF. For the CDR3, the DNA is TGTGCCAGCAGTTCCACAGGGGGTCCCGAGCAGTACTTC.

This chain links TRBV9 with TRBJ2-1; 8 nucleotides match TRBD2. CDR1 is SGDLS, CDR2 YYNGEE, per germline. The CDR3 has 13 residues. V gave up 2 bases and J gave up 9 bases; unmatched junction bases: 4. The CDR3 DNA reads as TGTGCCAGCAGCGTGGGACTAGGTGGTGAGCAGTTCTTC. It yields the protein CASSVGLGGEQFF.

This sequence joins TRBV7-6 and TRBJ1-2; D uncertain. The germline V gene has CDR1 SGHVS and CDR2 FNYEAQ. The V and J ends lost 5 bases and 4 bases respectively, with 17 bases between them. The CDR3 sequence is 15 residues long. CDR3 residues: CASSPGEGLSYGYTF. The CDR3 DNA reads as TGTGCCAGCAGCCCAGGAGAGGGCTTGAGCTATGGCTACACCTTC. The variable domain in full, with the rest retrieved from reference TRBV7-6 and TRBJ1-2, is GAGVSQSPRYKVTKRGQDVALRCDPISGHVSLYWYRQALGQGPEFLTYFNYEAQQDKSGLPNDRFSAERPEGSISTLTIQRTEQRDSAMYRCASSPGEGLSYGYTFGSGTRLTVV.

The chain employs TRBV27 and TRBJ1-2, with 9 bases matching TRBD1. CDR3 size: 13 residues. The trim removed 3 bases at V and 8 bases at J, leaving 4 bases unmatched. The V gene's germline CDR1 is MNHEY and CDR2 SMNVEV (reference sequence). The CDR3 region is CASSFDRGKGYTF. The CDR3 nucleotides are TGTGCCAGCAGTTTCGACAGGGGGAAAGGCTACACCTTC.

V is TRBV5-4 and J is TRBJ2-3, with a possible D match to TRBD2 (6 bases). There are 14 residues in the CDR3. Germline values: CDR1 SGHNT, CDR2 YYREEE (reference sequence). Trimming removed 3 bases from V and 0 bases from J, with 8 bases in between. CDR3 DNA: TGTGCCAGCAGCTCCCTAGCGAGCACAGATACGCAGTATTTT. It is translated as CASSSLASTDTQYF.

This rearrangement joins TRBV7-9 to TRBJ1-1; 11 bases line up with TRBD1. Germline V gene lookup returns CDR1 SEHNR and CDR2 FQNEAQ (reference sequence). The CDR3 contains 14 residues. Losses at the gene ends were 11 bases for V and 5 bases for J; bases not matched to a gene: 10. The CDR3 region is CAVPGTGGSTEAFF. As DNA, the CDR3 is TGTGCCGTCCCCGGGACAGGGGGAAGTACTGAAGCTTTCTTT.

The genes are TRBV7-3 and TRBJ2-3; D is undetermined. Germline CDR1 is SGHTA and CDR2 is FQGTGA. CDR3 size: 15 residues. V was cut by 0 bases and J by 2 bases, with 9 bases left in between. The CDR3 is CASSLTHSYTDTQYF. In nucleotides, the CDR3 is TGTGCCAGCAGCTTAACCCACAGCTACACAGATACGCAGTATTTT.

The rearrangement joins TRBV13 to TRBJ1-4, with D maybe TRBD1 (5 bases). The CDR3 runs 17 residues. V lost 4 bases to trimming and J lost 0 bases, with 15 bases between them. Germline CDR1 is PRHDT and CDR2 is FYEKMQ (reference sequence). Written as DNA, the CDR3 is TGTGCCAGCAGCTCCAGAGGGACTACTGCAACTAATGAAAAACTGTTTTTT. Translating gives CASSSRGTTATNEKLFF.

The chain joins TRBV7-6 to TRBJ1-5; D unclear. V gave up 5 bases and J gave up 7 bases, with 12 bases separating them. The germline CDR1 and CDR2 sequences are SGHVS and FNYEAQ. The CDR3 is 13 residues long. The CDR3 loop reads CASSVTTWQPQHF. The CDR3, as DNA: TGTGCCAGCAGCGTAACAACGTGGCAGCCCCAGCATTTT.

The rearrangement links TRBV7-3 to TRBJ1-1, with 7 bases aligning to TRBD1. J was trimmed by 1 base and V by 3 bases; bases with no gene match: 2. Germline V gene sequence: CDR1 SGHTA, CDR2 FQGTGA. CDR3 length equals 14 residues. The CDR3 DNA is TGTGCCAGCAGCTTCGGGACAGCGAACACTGAAGCTTTCTTT. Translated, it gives CASSFGTANTEAFF.

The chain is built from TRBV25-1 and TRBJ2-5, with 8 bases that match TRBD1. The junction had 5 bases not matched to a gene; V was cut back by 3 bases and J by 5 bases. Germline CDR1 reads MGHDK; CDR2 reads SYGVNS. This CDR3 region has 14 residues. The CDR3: CASSDERQGETQYF. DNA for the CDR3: TGTGCCAGCAGTGATGAGAGACAGGGGGAGACCCAGTACTTC.

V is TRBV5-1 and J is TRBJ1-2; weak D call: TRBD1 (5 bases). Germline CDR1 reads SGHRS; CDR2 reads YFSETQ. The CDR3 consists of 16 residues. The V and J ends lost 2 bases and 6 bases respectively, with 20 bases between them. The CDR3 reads CASSLPRGGTFDGYTF. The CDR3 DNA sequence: TGCGCCAGCAGCTTACCCCGGGGGGGAACTTTTGATGGCTACACCTTC.

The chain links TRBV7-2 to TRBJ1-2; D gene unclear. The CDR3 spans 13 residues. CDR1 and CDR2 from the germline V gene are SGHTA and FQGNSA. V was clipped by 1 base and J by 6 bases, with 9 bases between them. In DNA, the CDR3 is TGTGCCAGCAGCTTAGGGGCAGCCCATGGCTACACCTTC. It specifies CASSLGAAHGYTF.

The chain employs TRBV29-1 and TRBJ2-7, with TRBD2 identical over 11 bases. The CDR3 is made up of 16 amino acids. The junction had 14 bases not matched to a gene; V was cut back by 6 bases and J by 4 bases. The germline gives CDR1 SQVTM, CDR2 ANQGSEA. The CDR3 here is CSVVGLAGPKSYEQYF. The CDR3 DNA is TGCAGCGTCGTTGGACTAGCGGGCCCAAAATCTTACGAGCAGTACTTC.

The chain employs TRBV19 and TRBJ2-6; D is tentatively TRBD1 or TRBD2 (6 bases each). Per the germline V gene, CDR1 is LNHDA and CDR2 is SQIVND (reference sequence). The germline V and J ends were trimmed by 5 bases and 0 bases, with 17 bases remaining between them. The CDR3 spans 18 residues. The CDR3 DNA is TGTGCCAGTAGTCTAGGGGGGCGCGCACTCTCTGGGGCCAACGTCCTGACTTTC. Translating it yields CASSLGGRALSGANVLTF.